The sequence of this TCR beta chain was determined in a study of cytomegalovirus exposure and HLA in healthy donors. This clone occurred once. Its antigen is as yet unknown. Primers for the PCR totalled 60 Vbeta and 13 Jbeta. Sequenced by immunoSEQ multiplex PCR; TCRdb stores in-frame clones only, minus some. This sample carries about 250,000 clones, approximately 85% of them seen once, and the ten largest clones take roughly 0.26%. Whole-study findings and limits: Across HLA loci, a later analysis found differing TCR association rates, with DRB1 most and HLA-C fewest.

Between the trimmed V and J ends, which lost 5 bases and 1 base, there was a span of 15 bases. Germline values: CDR1 LNHDA, CDR2 SQIVND (reference sequence). The CDR3 totals 15 residues. The rearrangement joins TRBV19 to TRBJ2-7; the D gene is possibly TRBD1 (5 bases). Material for sequencing was PBMCs. The origin of this receptor is a girl between 2 and 10 years old in good health and CMV-seronegative. CDR3 nucleotide sequence: TGTGCCAGTAGTGCGGTTAACGCAGGGTCCTACGAGCAGTACTTC. As protein: CASSAVNAGSYEQYF.